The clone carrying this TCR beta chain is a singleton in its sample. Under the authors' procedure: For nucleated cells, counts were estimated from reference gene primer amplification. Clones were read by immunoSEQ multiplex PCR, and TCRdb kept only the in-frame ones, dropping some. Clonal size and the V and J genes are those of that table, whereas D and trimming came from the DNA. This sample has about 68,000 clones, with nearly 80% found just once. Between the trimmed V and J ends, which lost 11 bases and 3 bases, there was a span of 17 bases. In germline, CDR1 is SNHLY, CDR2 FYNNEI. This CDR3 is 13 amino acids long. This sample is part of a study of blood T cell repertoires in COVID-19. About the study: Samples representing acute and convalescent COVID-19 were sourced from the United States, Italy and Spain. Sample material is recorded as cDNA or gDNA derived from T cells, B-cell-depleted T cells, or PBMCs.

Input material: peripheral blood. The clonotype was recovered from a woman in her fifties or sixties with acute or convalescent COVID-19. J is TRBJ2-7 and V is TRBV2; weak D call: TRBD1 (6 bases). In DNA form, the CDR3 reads TGTGCCTACACCGGGGACATTAACTACGAGCAGTACTTC. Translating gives CAYTGDINYEQYF.